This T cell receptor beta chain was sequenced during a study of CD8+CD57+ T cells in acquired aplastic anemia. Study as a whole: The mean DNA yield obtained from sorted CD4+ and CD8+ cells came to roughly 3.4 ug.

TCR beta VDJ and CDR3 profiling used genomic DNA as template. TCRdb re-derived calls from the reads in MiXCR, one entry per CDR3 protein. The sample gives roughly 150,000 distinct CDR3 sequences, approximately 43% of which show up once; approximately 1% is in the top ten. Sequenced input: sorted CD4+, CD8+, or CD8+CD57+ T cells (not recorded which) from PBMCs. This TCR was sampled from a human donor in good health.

The CDR3 reads CASSLTGYNEQFF. The CDR3 DNA reads as TGTGCCAGCAGCTTGACAGGGTACAATGAGCAGTTCTTC. The chain employs TRBV7-3 and TRBJ2-1; TRBD1 matches at 7 bases. With 3 bases clipped from V and 4 bases from J, the junction kept 0 bases outside the gene matches. This CDR3 comprises 13 residues. CDR1 SGHTA and CDR2 FQGTGA come from the germline V gene.